The sequence of this T cell receptor (beta chain) was determined in a study of T cells in localized non-small cell lung cancer. Repertoires were generated with immunoSEQ multiplex PCR, while TCRdb's copy carries only in-frame clones and drops some. The sample contains around 83,000 clones, roughly 87% of which appear only once. With 0 bases removed from V and 2 bases from J, the gap between germline ends came to 14 bases. CDR1 MNHEY and CDR2 SVGAGI come from the germline V gene. The CDR3 sequence is 16 residues long. Findings and limits, study-wide: Paired adjacent lung recovered a median around 52 of the top 100 tumor clones. T cell clonality was highest in uninvolved adjacent lung, above tumor.

Turning to this clone: Its antigen remains unidentified.

V and J are TRBV6-5 and TRBJ2-7; D is possibly TRBD1 or TRBD2 (5 bases each). This TCR was sampled from a man aged 40 to 75 with stage I squamous cell lung carcinoma. This sample comprised peripheral blood, obtained before any cancer treatment. The CDR3 sequence: CASSYSGRGRTYEQYF. The DNA for the CDR3 is TGTGCCAGCAGTTACTCGGGCCGGGGCAGAACCTACGAGCAGTACTTC.